This T cell receptor (beta chain) was identified during a study of blood T cell repertoires in COVID-19. Study-level background: Samples of COVID-19 (acute and convalescent) were obtained from the United States, Italy and Spain. T cells, B-cell-depleted T cells, or PBMCs provided the cDNA or gDNA that served as material.

In the source study's methods: Using reference gene primer amplification, nucleated cell counts were estimated. Libraries were prepared by immunoSEQ multiplex PCR; TCRdb keeps only in-frame clonotypes and omits some of them. V, J and clone size are taken as reported in that table, and D and trimming were inferred from the DNA itself. The sample lists 35,000 to 50,000 clones, about 86% seen once, with over 45% in the top ten. This clone was detected once. The sequence came from a man aged 70 or older with acute or convalescent COVID-19. Material for sequencing was peripheral blood.

This CDR3 is CASSPIQGADEQFF. The CDR3 nucleotides read TGTGCCAGCTCACCCATACAGGGGGCCGATGAGCAGTTCTTC. The chain uses TRBV18 and TRBJ2-1; TRBD1 aligns across 9 bases. V gave up 3 bases and J gave up 8 bases; unmatched junction bases: 5. The CDR3 totals 14 residues. CDR1 KGHSH and CDR2 LQKENI come from the germline V gene.